This paragraph covers one TCR beta chain sequence. Its target is unknown. The data belong to a study of beta chain features in type 1 diabetes. Study results and limitations: These data did not resolve whether HLA type affects TCRB rearrangement.

The CDR3 runs 12 residues. Germline values: CDR1 SGHTA, CDR2 FQGNSA. The ends were cut back, 5 bases at V and 2 bases at J, with 3 bases in the middle. Reverse transcription of all isolated RNA meant that expressed TCRB transcripts were sequenced. Method: immunoSEQ multiplex PCR; TCRdb's copy keeps in-frame clones and lacks some. This sample has 810,000 or so clones, with roughly a sixth found just once. The sequence came from a woman aged 18-29 years in good health. Input material: naive CD4+ T cells from blood. This chain uses TRBV7-2 with TRBJ2-2; no definite D call. The CDR3, as DNA: TGTGCCAGCAGCGGAAACACCGGGGAGCTGTTTTTT. Translated: CASSGNTGELFF.